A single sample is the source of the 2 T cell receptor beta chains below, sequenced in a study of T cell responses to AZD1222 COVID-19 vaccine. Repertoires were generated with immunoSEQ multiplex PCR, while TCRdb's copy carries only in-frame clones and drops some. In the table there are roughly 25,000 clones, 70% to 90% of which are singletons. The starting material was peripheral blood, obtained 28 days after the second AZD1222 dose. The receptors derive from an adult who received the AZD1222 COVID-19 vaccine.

CDR3 protein: CASSTQGQPSYEQYF. The CDR3 nucleotides read TGTGCCAGTAGTACCCAAGGGCAGCCTTCCTACGAGCAGTACTTC. The V gene is TRBV19, the J gene TRBJ2-7; D is undetermined. Trimming shortened V by 4 bases and J by 1 base, and 14 bases separated the two germline ends. The length of the CDR3 is 15 residues. Germline lookup yields CDR1 LNHDA and CDR2 SQIVND (reference sequence).

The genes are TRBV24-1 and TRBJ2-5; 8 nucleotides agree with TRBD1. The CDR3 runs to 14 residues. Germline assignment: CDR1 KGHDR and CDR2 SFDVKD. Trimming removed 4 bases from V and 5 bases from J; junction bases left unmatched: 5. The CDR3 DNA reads TGTGCCACCAGTGAGTCAGGGGGCCGGGAGACCCAGTACTTC. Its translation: CATSESGGRETQYF.